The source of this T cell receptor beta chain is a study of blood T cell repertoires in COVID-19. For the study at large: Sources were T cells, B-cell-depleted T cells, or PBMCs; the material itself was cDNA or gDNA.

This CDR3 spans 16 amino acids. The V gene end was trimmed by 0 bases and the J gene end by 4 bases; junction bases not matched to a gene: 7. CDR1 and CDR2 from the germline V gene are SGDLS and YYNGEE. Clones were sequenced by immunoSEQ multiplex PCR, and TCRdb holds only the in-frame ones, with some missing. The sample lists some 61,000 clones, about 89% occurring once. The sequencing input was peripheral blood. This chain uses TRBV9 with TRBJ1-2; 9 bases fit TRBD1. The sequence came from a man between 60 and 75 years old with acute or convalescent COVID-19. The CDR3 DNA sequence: TGTGCCAGCAGCGTAGAAACAGGGGGCTATCCCTATGGCTACACCTTC. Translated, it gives CASSVETGGYPYGYTF.